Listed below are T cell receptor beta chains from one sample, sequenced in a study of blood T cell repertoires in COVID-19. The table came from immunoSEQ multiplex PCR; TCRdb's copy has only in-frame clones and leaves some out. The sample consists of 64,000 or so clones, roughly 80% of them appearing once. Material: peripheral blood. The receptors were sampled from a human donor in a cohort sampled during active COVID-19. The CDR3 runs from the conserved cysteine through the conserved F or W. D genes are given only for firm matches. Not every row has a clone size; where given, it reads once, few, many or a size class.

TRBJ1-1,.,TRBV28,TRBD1,CASSPGQATMNTEAFF,TGTGCCAGCAGTCCGGGACAGGCTACCATGAACACTGAAGCTTTCTTT
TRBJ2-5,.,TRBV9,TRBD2,CASSPGTSQETQYF,TGTGCCAGCAGCCCCGGGACTAGCCAAGAGACCCAGTACTTC
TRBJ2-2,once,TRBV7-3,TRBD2,CASSSVAGVSTGELFF,TGTGCCAGCAGCTCCGTAGCGGGAGTGAGCACCGGGGAGCTGTTTTTT
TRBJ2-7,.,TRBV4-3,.,CASSQEWRGSYEQYF,TGCGCCAGCAGCCAAGAGTGGCGGGGCTCCTACGAGCAGTACTTC
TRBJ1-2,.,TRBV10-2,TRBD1,CASAGTGGLNYGYTF,TGCGCCAGCGCCGGGACAGGGGGCCTCAACTATGGCTACACCTTC
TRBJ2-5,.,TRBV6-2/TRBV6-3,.,CASSYGGLRETQYF,TGTGCCAGCAGTTACGGAGGCCTCCGGGAGACCCAGTACTTC
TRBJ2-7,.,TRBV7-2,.,CASSLELVYEQYF,TGTGCCAGCAGCTTAGAACTAGTATACGAGCAGTACTTC
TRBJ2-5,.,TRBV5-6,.,CASSLAGELLSLTQYF,TGTGCCAGCAGCTTGGCCGGAGAACTCCTTAGTTTGACCCAGTACTTC
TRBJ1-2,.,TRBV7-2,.,CASSSGGGYTF,TGTGCCAGCAGCTCGGGTGGCGGCTACACCTTC
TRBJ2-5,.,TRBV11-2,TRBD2,CASSSPGTREETQYF,TGTGCCAGCAGCTCCCCCGGGACTAGGGAAGAGACCCAGTACTTC
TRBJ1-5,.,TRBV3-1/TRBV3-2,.,CASSQGANQPQHF,TGTGCCAGCAGCCAGGGGGCAAATCAGCCCCAGCATTTT
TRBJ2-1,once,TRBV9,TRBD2,CASSPRTLGTMNQFF,TGTGCCAGCAGCCCTAGAACGCTCGGGACTATGAATCAGTTCTTC
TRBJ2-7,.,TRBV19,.,CASSIGAITSYEQYF,TGTGCCAGTAGTATCGGTGCCATTACTTCCTACGAGCAGTACTTC
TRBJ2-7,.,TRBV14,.,CASSPRPGPSYEQYF,TGTGCCAGCAGCCCCCGACCGGGTCCCTCCTACGAGCAGTACTTC
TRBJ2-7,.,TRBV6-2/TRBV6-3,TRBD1,CASSAGTASHEQYF,TGTGCCAGCAGTGCCGGGACAGCGTCCCACGAGCAGTACTTC
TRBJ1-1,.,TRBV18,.,CASSKNRATEAFF,TGTGCCAGCTCGAAAAACAGGGCCACTGAAGCTTTCTTT
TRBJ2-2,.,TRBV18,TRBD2,CASSPHNPASGRAFAGELFF,TGTGCCAGCTCACCACACAACCCCGCTAGCGGGAGGGCCTTCGCCGGGGAGCTGTTTTTT
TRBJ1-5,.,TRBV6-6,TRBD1,CASRGQGQGQPQHF,TGTGCCAGCAGGGGACAGGGTCAGGGTCAGCCCCAGCATTTT
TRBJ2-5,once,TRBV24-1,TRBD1,CATSPRGRGGLQETQYF,TGTGCCACCAGCCCTAGGGGGAGAGGGGGCCTACAAGAGACCCAGTACTTC
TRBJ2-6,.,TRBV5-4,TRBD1,CASSEMTGAGANVLTF,TGTGCCAGCAGCGAGATGACAGGGGCTGGGGCCAACGTCCTGACTTTC
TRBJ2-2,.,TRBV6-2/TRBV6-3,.,CASSYSGQYTGELFF,TGTGCCAGCAGTTACTCAGGACAGTACACCGGGGAGCTGTTTTTT
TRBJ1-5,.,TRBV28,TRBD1,CASSFDRAMVQPQHF,TGTGCCAGCAGTTTCGACAGGGCTATGGTTCAGCCCCAGCATTTT
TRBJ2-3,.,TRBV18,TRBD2,CASSPWTSGSGTDTQYF,TGTGCCAGCTCACCGTGGACTAGCGGGAGCGGCACAGATACGCAGTATTTT
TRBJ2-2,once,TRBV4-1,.,CASSYQRANTGELFF,TGCGCCAGCAGCTACCAGCGGGCCAACACCGGGGAGCTGTTTTTT
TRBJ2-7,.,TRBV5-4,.,CASSLERRGEQYF,TGTGCCAGCAGCCTGGAGCGGAGGGGAGAGCAGTACTTC
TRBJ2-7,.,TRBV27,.,CASSLPGSYEQYF,TGTGCCAGCAGTTTACCGGGGTCCTACGAGCAGTACTTC
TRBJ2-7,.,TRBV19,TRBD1,CASSAGTGYSSYEQYF,TGTGCCAGTAGTGCCGGGACAGGTTACAGCTCCTACGAGCAGTACTTC
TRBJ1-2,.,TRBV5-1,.,CASSLGLNYGYTF,TGCGCCAGCAGCTTGGGACTGAACTATGGCTACACCTTC
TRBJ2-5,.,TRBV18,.,CASSPPVGQTETQYF,TGTGCCAGCTCACCACCGGTGGGGCAGACAGAGACCCAGTACTTC
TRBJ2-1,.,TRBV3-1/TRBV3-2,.,CASSQEKWRVLAGNNEQFF,TGTGCCAGCAGCCAAGAAAAATGGAGGGTACTAGCAGGAAACAATGAGCAGTTCTTC
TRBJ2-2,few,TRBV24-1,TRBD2,CATSDDTGTSLAGELFF,TGTGCCACCAGTGATGATACCGGGACTAGCCTCGCCGGGGAGCTGTTTTTT
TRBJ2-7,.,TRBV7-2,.,CASSPGPGEYDEQYF,TGTGCCAGCAGTCCAGGGCCAGGGGAGTACGACGAGCAGTACTTC
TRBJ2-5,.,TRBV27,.,CASSLFGRAETQYF,TGTGCCAGCAGTTTATTCGGCAGGGCCGAGACCCAGTACTTC
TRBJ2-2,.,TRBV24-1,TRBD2,CATSDPRGRSGELFF,TGTGCCACCAGTGACCCACGCGGGAGGTCAGGGGAGCTGTTTTTT
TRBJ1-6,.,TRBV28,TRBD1,CASSFRDRGNSPLHF,TGTGCCAGCAGTTTTCGTGACAGGGGTAATTCACCCCTCCACTTT
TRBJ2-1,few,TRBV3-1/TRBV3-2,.,CASSQLYSNEQFF,TGTGCCAGCAGCCAGCTGTATAGCAATGAGCAGTTCTTC
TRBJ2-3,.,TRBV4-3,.,CASSQGGVGLDTQYF,TGCGCCAGCAGCCAAGGGGGCGTGGGGTTGGATACGCAGTATTTT